Presented here are 29 T cell receptor beta chains from one specimen sequenced in a study of control samples from healthy donors and cancer patients. Assay: immunoSEQ multiplex PCR; the TCRdb copy retains only in-frame clones and omits some. The table has about 170,000 clones, around 93% seen once. The specimen was blood. The receptors originated from a woman aged 60-75 years in good health.

V and J are TRBV5-1 and TRBJ1-2; 7 positions agree with TRBD1. The CDR3 runs 17 residues. The V and J ends lost 0 bases and 7 bases, in that order; junction bases with no gene match: 15. Germline V CDR1 and CDR2: SGHRS, YFSETQ. CDR3 protein: CASSLANSGRGMSGYTF. The CDR3 region has the DNA TGCGCCAGCAGCTTGGCCAACTCGGGCAGGGGGATGTCTGGCTACACCTTC.

This chain uses TRBV5-1 with TRBJ2-5, with D perhaps matching TRBD1 or TRBD2 (5 bases each). CDR1 is SGHRS and CDR2 is YFSETQ in the germline V gene. Trimming shortened V by 0 bases and J by 4 bases, and 13 bases separated the two germline ends. This CDR3 contains 15 residues. The CDR3 nucleotides read TGCGCCAGCAGCTTGGGAGGGGACCCGTCAGAGACCCAGTACTTC. This translates into CASSLGGDPSETQYF.

The gene calls are TRBV5-1 and TRBJ1-2; D may be TRBD1 (6 bases). Germline assignment: CDR1 SGHRS and CDR2 YFSETQ. V lost 4 bases and J 3 bases, leaving 13 bases between the germline ends. The CDR3 spans 14 residues. This CDR3 is CASSQVDSDYGYTF. The CDR3, as DNA: TGCGCCAGCAGCCAGGTGGACAGTGACTATGGCTACACCTTC.

The chain has TRBV5-1 and TRBJ1-1; D possibly corresponds to TRBD1 (5 bases). Germline V gene lookup returns CDR1 SGHRS and CDR2 YFSETQ. V lost 4 bases to trimming and J lost 7 bases, with 11 bases between them. The CDR3 length is 12 residues. The CDR3 sequence: CASSPTGNEAFF. CDR3 nucleotide sequence: TGCGCCAGCAGCCCAACAGGAAATGAAGCTTTCTTT.

DNA for the CDR3: TGTGCCAGCAGTGAAACCGGACAGGTCTATGGCTACACCTTC. Its protein is CASSETGQVYGYTF. The chain joins TRBV6-1 to TRBJ1-2; TRBD1 aligns across 7 bases. The trim removed 2 bases at V and 4 bases at J, leaving 4 bases unmatched. Looked up from germline, CDR1 is MNHNS and CDR2 is SASEGT. The CDR3 covers 14 residues.

The V and J genes are TRBV18 and TRBJ1-5, with D unclear. CDR1 and CDR2 (germline): KGHSH, LQKENI. The CDR3 contains 15 residues. V was cut by 5 bases and J by 6 bases, with 17 bases left in between. Here the CDR3 DNA reads TGTGCCAGCTCAGGAGGGTCTCTCGTAGGTCAGCCCCAGCATTTT. It encodes CASSGGSLVGQPQHF.

V and J are TRBV5-1 and TRBJ2-3, with D maybe TRBD2 (6 bases). The germline V gene encodes CDR1 SGHRS and CDR2 YFSETQ. The length of the CDR3 is 14 residues. With 4 bases removed from V and 0 bases from J, the gap between germline ends came to 9 bases. CDR3 coding DNA: TGCGCCAGCAGCCGCCTAGCGAGCACAGATACGCAGTATTTT. It encodes CASSRLASTDTQYF. Looking up the rest from reference TRBV5-1 and TRBJ2-3 gives the full variable domain: KAGVTQTPRYLIKTRGQQVTLSCSPISGHRSVSWYQQTPGQGLQFLFEYFSETQRNKGNFPGRFSGRQFSNSRSEMNVSTLELGDSALYLCASSRLASTDTQYFGPGTRLTVL.

The V call is TRBV5-6, the J call TRBJ1-5; D gene unclear. The CDR3 totals 13 residues. Trimming left V 0 bases short and J 5 bases short, with 6 bases between. Germline loops: CDR1 SGHDT, CDR2 YYEEEE. The CDR3 loop is CASSLGSYQPQHF. CDR3 sequence (DNA): TGTGCCAGCAGCTTGGGGTCCTATCAGCCCCAGCATTTT. Looking up the rest from reference TRBV5-6 and TRBJ1-5 gives the full variable domain: DAGVTQSPTHLIKTRGQQVTLRCSPKSGHDTVSWYQQALGQGPQFIFQYYEEEERQRGNFPDRFSGHQFPNYSSELNVNALLLGDSALYLCASSLGSYQPQHFGDGTRLSIL.

The chain's CDR3 is CASSLGVRITDTQYF. CDR3 DNA: TGTGCCAGCAGCTTGGGCGTTAGAATCACAGATACGCAGTATTTT. The chain combines TRBV5-6 with TRBJ2-3; D is uncertain. This CDR3 region has 15 residues. V lost 0 bases and J lost 2, with 10 bases in between. The germline CDR1 and CDR2 sequences are SGHDT and YYEEEE.

To note about this clone: This same CDR3 is encoded by further DNA sequences in the sample. The chain carries TRBV7-9 and TRBJ1-3; perhaps TRBD1 as D (5 bases). This CDR3 contains 15 residues. With 1 base removed from V and 4 bases from J, the gap between germline ends came to 11 bases. CDR1 and CDR2 from the germline V gene are SEHNR and FQNEAQ (reference sequence). The CDR3 spells CASSLGGTSGNTIYF. CDR3 nucleotide sequence: TGTGCCAGCAGCTTAGGTGGGACGAGCGGAAACACCATATATTTT.

The chain recombines TRBV10-1 with TRBJ2-2; D is perhaps TRBD1 (5 bases). Germline CDR1 reads WNHNN; CDR2 reads SYGVQD (reference sequence). This CDR3 contains 14 residues. V was clipped by 5 bases and J by 0 bases, with 7 bases between them. The CDR3: CASSRQTNTGELFF. CDR3 sequence (DNA): TGCGCCAGCAGTAGACAGACGAACACCGGGGAGCTGTTTTTT.

The V call is TRBV27, the J call TRBJ2-4, with D unclear. From germline, CDR1 is MNHEY and CDR2 SMNVEV (reference sequence). Trimming took off 5 bases at V and 2 bases at J, with 4 bases between the two ends. CDR3 length: 12 amino acids. The CDR3 DNA sequence: TGTGCCAGCAGTACGACCAAAAACATTCAGTACTTC. Residues: CASSTTKNIQYF.

The chain employs TRBV29-1 and TRBJ2-7, with D possibly being TRBD2 (5 bases). CDR1 is SQVTM, CDR2 ANQGSEA, per germline. V was shortened by 7 bases and J by 2 bases, with 15 bases between the two germline ends. This CDR3 contains 13 residues. CDR3 bases: TGCAGCGCCGCCGGGCCGGGGACCTACGAGCAGTACTTC. Protein sequence: CSAAGPGTYEQYF.

V and J are TRBV3-1 (or the pseudogene TRBV3-2) and TRBJ1-1; D remains ambiguous. Per the germline V gene, CDR1 is LGHDT and CDR2 is YNNKEL (reference sequence). The CDR3 runs to 14 residues. Deletions cut 4 bases from V and 0 bases from J, with 9 bases between. DNA of the CDR3: TGTGCCAGCAGCCTTAACCAGTTGAACACTGAAGCTTTCTTT. Protein: CASSLNQLNTEAFF.

The J gene is TRBJ1-3, the V gene TRBV6-5, with a tentative D call TRBD1 (5 bases). V lost 5 bases and J 0 bases, leaving 11 bases between the germline ends. There are 15 residues in the CDR3. CDR1 and CDR2 from the germline V gene are MNHEY and SVGAGI. CDR3 sequence reads: CASSLTGVSGNTIYF. CDR3 bases: TGTGCCAGCAGTCTGACGGGGGTCTCTGGAAACACCATATATTTT.

V gene TRBV2 combines with J gene TRBJ1-2, with D perhaps TRBD1 (5 bases). The CDR3 is 14 amino acids. V lost 0 bases to trimming and J lost 7 bases, with 12 bases between them. CDR1 is SNHLY and CDR2 is FYNNEI in the germline V gene. CDR3: CASSEALVGVGYTF. CDR3 sequence (DNA): TGTGCCAGCAGTGAAGCGCTTGTAGGGGTTGGCTACACCTTC.

V gene TRBV18 combines with J gene TRBJ1-1, with D possibly TRBD1 on 6 matching bases. The V gene lost 2 bases and the J gene lost 6 bases, with 13 bases spanning the gap. CDR3 length: 14 amino acids. Per the germline V gene, CDR1 is KGHSH and CDR2 is LQKENI. Written as DNA, the CDR3 is TGTGCCAGCTCACCAGGTCAGGGGATACCTGAAGCTTTCTTT. Its protein is CASSPGQGIPEAFF.

The genes are TRBV2 and TRBJ2-3, with D perhaps given as TRBD1 or TRBD2 (5 bases each). V lost 5 bases, J lost 5 bases, and 11 bases lay in between. Germline assignment: CDR1 SNHLY and CDR2 FYNNEI. CDR3 size: 13 residues. DNA for the CDR3: TGTGCCAGCAGTCGGGACCGGAGAGATACGCAGTATTTT. Translated: CASSRDRRDTQYF.

V is TRBV5-1 and J is TRBJ2-2, with 8 bases aligning to TRBD1. The CDR3 extends over 16 amino acids. Germline assignment: CDR1 SGHRS and CDR2 YFSETQ. Trimming at V came to 4 bases and at J to 5 bases, leaving 10 bases not matched to a gene. CDR3 DNA: TGCGCCAGCAGCCGGGAGCAGGGGGCGCGGACCGGGGAGCTGTTTTTT. This encodes CASSREQGARTGELFF.

The rearrangement uses TRBV27 and TRBJ2-5, with a weak D call TRBD1 (5 bases). The V and J ends lost 0 bases and 3 bases respectively, with 8 bases between them. Germline V gives CDR1 MNHEY, CDR2 SMNVEV (reference sequence). The length of the CDR3 is 14 residues. CDR3 bases: TGTGCCAGCAGTTTATCCCGCAGGGAAGAGACCCAGTACTTC. Translated: CASSLSRREETQYF.

The rearrangement joins TRBV30 to TRBJ1-1; D is possibly TRBD1 (6 bases). Germline loops: CDR1 GTSNPN, CDR2 SVGIG (reference sequence). Trimming took off 2 bases at V and 5 bases at J, with 12 bases between the two ends. The CDR3 contains 13 residues. As DNA, the CDR3 is TGTGCCTGGAGTCCTGACAGGCTTACTGAAGCTTTCTTT. Its protein product is CAWSPDRLTEAFF.

V gene TRBV15 combines with J gene TRBJ2-1; TRBD2 is a possible D gene (6 bases). This CDR3 spans 13 amino acids. Germline CDR1 LNHNV, CDR2 YYDKDF (reference sequence). V was clipped by 8 bases and J by 4 bases, with 12 bases between them. CDR3 residues: CATGSGTYNEQFF. The DNA of the CDR3 is TGTGCCACCGGTAGCGGAACTTACAATGAGCAGTTCTTC.

The V gene is TRBV6-5, the J gene TRBJ2-7; possibly TRBD2 for D (6 bases). The germline V gene encodes CDR1 MNHEY and CDR2 SVGAGI. The germline V and J ends were trimmed by 2 bases and 0 bases, with 11 bases remaining between them. This CDR3 has 15 residues. CDR3 sequence (DNA): TGTGCCAGCAGTTACCGGGAGATTGGCTCCTACGAGCAGTACTTC. Translation gives CASSYREIGSYEQYF.

The chain combines TRBV2 with TRBJ1-2, with 10 bases that match TRBD1. CDR1 and CDR2 (germline): SNHLY, FYNNEI. The length of the CDR3 is 15 residues. The ends lost 7 bases at V and 1 base at J; junction bases unmatched: 6. The CDR3 sequence is CASKRQGALNYGYTF. DNA for the CDR3: TGTGCCAGCAAGCGACAGGGGGCCCTTAACTATGGCTACACCTTC.

The J gene is TRBJ1-2, the V gene TRBV5-6, with 10 bases lining up with TRBD1. The V segment lost 4 bases and the J segment 7 bases; nucleotides outside the gene matches: 7. Germline V gene lookup returns CDR1 SGHDT and CDR2 YYEEEE. The CDR3 contains 14 residues. As DNA, the CDR3 is TGTGCCAGCAGCGAGGGACAGGGGATTATTGGCTACACCTTC. Translating it yields CASSEGQGIIGYTF.

The CDR3 region has the DNA TGTGCCAGCAGCTTGCTTAGAGATTTTTCGTCACCCCTCCACTTT. Translated, it gives CASSLLRDFSSPLHF. The chain is built from TRBV7-9 and TRBJ1-6; no reliable D call. Deletions cut 3 bases from V and 10 bases from J, with 16 bases between. Germline lookup yields CDR1 SEHNR and CDR2 FQNEAQ (reference sequence). The CDR3 is 15 residues long.

This chain connects TRBV7-2 to TRBJ2-4; 12 positions match TRBD2. Germline V gene sequence: CDR1 SGHTA, CDR2 FQGNSA. V shed 5 bases, J shed 10 bases, and the junction held 9 bases outside the gene matches. This CDR3 has 15 residues. The CDR3 here is CASSPDGLAGRIQYF. The CDR3 DNA reads as TGTGCCAGCAGCCCCGACGGACTAGCGGGGCGGATTCAGTACTTC.

The rearrangement links TRBV7-2 to TRBJ1-2; the match to TRBD1 covers 7 bases. V was clipped by 7 bases and J by 3 bases; unmatched bases: 11. The length of the CDR3 is 15 residues. Germline V gene data show CDR1 as SGHTA and CDR2 as FQGNSA. The CDR3 loop reads CASIQSWGQHYGYTF. CDR3 nucleotide sequence: TGTGCCAGCATCCAAAGCTGGGGACAGCACTATGGCTACACCTTC.

The V and J genes are TRBV27 and TRBJ2-2, with D possibly matching TRBD2 (6 bases). Germline lookup yields CDR1 MNHEY and CDR2 SMNVEV (reference sequence). The CDR3 sequence is 16 residues long. V gave up 3 bases and J gave up 7 bases, with 18 bases separating them. CDR3 DNA: TGTGCCAGCAGTTTCTCCGGGACTGGGTTCCTCGGGGAGCTGTTTTTT. It yields the protein CASSFSGTGFLGELFF.